The source of this T cell receptor (beta chain) is a study of post-analysis software for immune sequencing data. Study findings and constraints: The study found TRBV5-6, TRBV5-1 and TRBV20-1 among a few TRBV segments more frequent in patients than controls.

Worth noting for this clonotype: Its target is unknown.

Libraries were made from TCR beta cDNA, and they carried unique molecular identifiers. TCRdb re-called the PCR reads with MiXCR, one entry per CDR3 protein. The table records about 430,000 distinct CDR3 sequences, approximately 38% of them present only once. The CDR3 totals 16 residues. The V segment lost 5 bases and the J segment 2 bases; nucleotides outside the gene matches: 5. Germline CDR1 reads MNHNS; CDR2 reads SASEGT. This receptor was taken from a girl aged 2 to 9 with multiple sclerosis. Sample: blood. The gene calls are TRBV6-1 and TRBJ2-1; 11 nucleotides agree with TRBD2. The CDR3, as DNA: TGTGCCAGCAGTCACCCACTAGCGGGGGCCTACAATGAGCAGTTCTTC. Protein sequence: CASSHPLAGAYNEQFF.